This TCR beta chain was found in a study of vaccination effects on CD4 cells after COVID-19. Using immunoSEQ multiplex PCR, the repertoire was profiled, and TCRdb retains in-frame clones only, with some absent. The top ten clones hold around 13% of a sample with some 22,000 clones, 60% to 75% of them seen once. With the ViraFEST assay, the study expanded antigen-specific CD4+ T cells using viral peptide pools, then sequenced them. Scientists isolated CD4+ T cells after a roughly ten-day culture period ended. Recipients of the vaccine had no prior SARS-CoV-2 infection and negative nucleocapsid antibodies. A remark on this clone: What it recognizes is unknown.

This CDR3 spans 13 amino acids. V shed 10 bases and J 3 bases; nucleotides not matched to a gene: 8. CDR1 SGHVS and CDR2 FQNEAQ come from the germline V gene. V is TRBV7-8 and J is TRBJ2-7; 8 bases match TRBD1. This TCR was recovered from a human donor who received a COVID-19 vaccine. The sequenced sample was CD4+ T cells from PBMCs cultured with HCoV-OC43 spike peptides, obtained before COVID-19 vaccination. Subset given: HCoV-OC43 spike overlapping peptide pool stimulation. In DNA form, the CDR3 reads TGTGCCACCACCCGAGGACAGGGCTACGAGCAGTACTTC. This translates into CATTRGQGYEQYF.